The clone carrying this T cell receptor gamma chain was detected ten times or more. Other DNA sequences in this sample translate to the same CDR3. The data were taken from a study of γδ T cells in repeated Plasmodium falciparum infection. Across the whole study: Four controlled malaria infections with P. falciparum NF54 spanned roughly 97 weeks. Some Malian samples span acute malaria episodes; others come from no-transmission periods.

TCRdb re-processed the multiplex PCR reads using CATT. The repertoire holds roughly 24,000 gamma-chain clones, about 3% seen once, with roughly a third in the top ten. The sequence was obtained from a pool of human donors (malaria-infected and uninfected, not separated). Sequenced material: gamma-delta T cells from blood.

The CDR3 is CALWEVHQELGKKIKVF. The CDR3 coding sequence is TGTGCCTTGTGGGAGGTGCACCAAGAGTTGGGCAAAAAAATCAAGGTATTT. The V gene is TRGV9, the J gene TRGJP. V lost 0 bases, J lost 4 bases, and 3 bases stayed unmatched. This CDR3 comprises 17 residues. The germline gives CDR1 GITISATS, CDR2 ISYDGTV (reference sequence).